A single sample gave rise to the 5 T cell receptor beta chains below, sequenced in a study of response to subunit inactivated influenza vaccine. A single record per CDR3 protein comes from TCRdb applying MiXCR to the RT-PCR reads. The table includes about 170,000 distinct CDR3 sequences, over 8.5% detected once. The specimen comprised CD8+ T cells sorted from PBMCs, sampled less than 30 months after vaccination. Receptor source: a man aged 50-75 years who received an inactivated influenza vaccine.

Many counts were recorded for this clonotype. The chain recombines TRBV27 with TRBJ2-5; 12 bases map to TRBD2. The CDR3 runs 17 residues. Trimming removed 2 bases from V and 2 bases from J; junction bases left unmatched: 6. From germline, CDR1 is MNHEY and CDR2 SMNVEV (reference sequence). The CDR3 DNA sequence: TGTGCCAGCAGTTTACTGGCTAGCGGGGGGGCTCAAGAGACCCAGTACTTC. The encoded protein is CASSLLASGGAQETQYF.

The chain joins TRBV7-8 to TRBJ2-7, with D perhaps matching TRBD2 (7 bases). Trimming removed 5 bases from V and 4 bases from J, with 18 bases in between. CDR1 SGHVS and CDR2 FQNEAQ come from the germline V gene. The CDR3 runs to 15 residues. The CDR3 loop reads CASSHYYGGTYEQYF. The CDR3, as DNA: TGTGCCAGCAGCCACTATTACGGGGGGACATACGAGCAGTACTTC.

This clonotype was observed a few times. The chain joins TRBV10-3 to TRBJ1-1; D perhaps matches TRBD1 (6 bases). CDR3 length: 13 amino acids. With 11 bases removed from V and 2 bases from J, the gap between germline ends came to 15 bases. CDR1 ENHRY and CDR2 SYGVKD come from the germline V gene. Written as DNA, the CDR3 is TGTGCCGCGGGGGGGACAACAAACACTGAAGCTTTCTTT. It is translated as CAAGGTTNTEAFF.

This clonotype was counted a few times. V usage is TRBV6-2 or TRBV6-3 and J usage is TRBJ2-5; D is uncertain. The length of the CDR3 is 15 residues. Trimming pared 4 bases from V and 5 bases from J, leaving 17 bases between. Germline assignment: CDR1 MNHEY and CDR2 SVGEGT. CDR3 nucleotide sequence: TGTGCCAGCAGTTCCCCTGACATCCCCGAGGAGACCCAGTACTTC. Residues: CASSSPDIPEETQYF.

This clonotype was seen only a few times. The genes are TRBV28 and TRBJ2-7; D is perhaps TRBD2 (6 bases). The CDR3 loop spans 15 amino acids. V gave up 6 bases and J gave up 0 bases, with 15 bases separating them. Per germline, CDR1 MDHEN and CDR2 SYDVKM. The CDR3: CASRLPGTYSYEQYF. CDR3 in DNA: TGTGCCAGCAGGCTACCTGGGACTTACTCCTACGAGCAGTACTTC.